The TCR beta chain under discussion was sequenced for a study of T cell responses to AZD1222 COVID-19 vaccine. Overall study: Both about-4-week and about-12-week second-dose recipients were combined.

Trimming pared 2 bases from V and 6 bases from J, leaving 8 bases between. Germline V gene data show CDR1 as SGDLS and CDR2 as YYNGEE. The CDR3 has 13 residues. The method was immunoSEQ multiplex PCR; TCRdb's version includes in-frame clones alone and lacks a portion of them. The table has roughly 130,000 clones, about 91% seen once. Study-wide findings and caveats: Recipients of AZD1222 seropositive at baseline numbered only 5 to 7. None of the repertoires were sampled until the peak T cell response had passed. Donors were largely white British and mainly female; clonal diversity was possibly underestimated.

Remarks on this clone: Its antigen is unknown.

V is TRBV9 and J is TRBJ2-2; D may correspond to TRBD1 or TRBD2 (6 bases each). This material consisted of peripheral blood, taken on day 0 of AZD1222 vaccination. The sequence derives from an adult in good health. The CDR3 sequence: CASSVGGSGELFF. The CDR3 DNA reads as TGTGCCAGCAGCGTGGGGGGCTCCGGGGAGCTGTTTTTT.